The 15 T cell receptor beta chains below come from one sample, sequenced in a study of shared clonotypes between healthy human individuals. The assay was immunoSEQ multiplex PCR, and TCRdb's table has in-frame clones only and misses some. The sample includes around 2,000,000 clones, roughly 94% of them seen just once. The material sequenced was naive CD4+ T cells sorted from blood. Subset described: CD45RA+ positively selected. The receptors here all came from a man aged 18 to 30 in good health.

This rearrangement joins TRBV5-6 to TRBJ2-7; weak D call: TRBD2 (6 bases). V shed 4 bases and J shed 2 bases, with 13 bases lying between them. Germline V gene sequence: CDR1 SGHDT, CDR2 YYEEEE. CDR3 length: 14 amino acids. The CDR3 DNA reads TGTGCCAGCAGCCCGGGACGGAGGGCCTACGAGCAGTACTTC. Translated: CASSPGRRAYEQYF.

The CDR3 sequence is CASSLADWADTQYF. CDR3 in DNA: TGTGCCAGCAGCTTGGCCGATTGGGCAGATACGCAGTATTTT. The chain uses TRBV5-4 and TRBJ2-3; D unclear. Germline V gives CDR1 SGHNT, CDR2 YYREEE (reference sequence). V gave up 0 bases and J gave up 4 bases, with 9 bases separating them. The CDR3 consists of 14 residues.

The CDR3, as DNA: TGTGCCAGCAGTTATATTGGGGCAACTAATGAAAAACTGTTTTTT. Translated, it gives CASSYIGATNEKLFF. J is TRBJ1-4 and V is TRBV6-5; the D is unclear. Germline V lookup: CDR1 MNHEY, CDR2 SVGAGI. Trimming cost V 3 bases and J 0 bases, with 8 bases left between them. The CDR3 runs to 15 residues.

The chain employs TRBV5-1 and TRBJ2-5, with TRBD2 identical over 13 bases. Trimming cost V 4 bases and J 5 bases; bases outside gene matches: 5. The CDR3 is 15 amino acids. The germline V gene encodes CDR1 SGHRS and CDR2 YFSETQ. The CDR3 DNA sequence: TGCGCCAGCAGCATCGGACTAGCGGGAGTTGAGACCCAGTACTTC. As protein: CASSIGLAGVETQYF.

This chain links TRBV2 with TRBJ2-5, with TRBD1 matching over 9 bases. The germline V gene has CDR1 SNHLY and CDR2 FYNNEI. The CDR3 totals 15 residues. Trimming cost V 0 bases and J 6 bases; bases outside gene matches: 5. This chain's CDR3 is CASSEAGGQGKTQYF. The CDR3 nucleotides read TGTGCCAGCAGTGAAGCGGGAGGACAGGGGAAGACCCAGTACTTC.

V gene TRBV6-6 combines with J gene TRBJ2-4; D gene uncertain. The V end lost 6 bases, the J end lost 8 bases, and 17 bases lay between the germline ends. CDR3 length: 14 residues. Germline loops: CDR1 MNHNY, CDR2 SVGAGI (reference sequence). The CDR3 reads CASSLNWASDIQYF. CDR3 coding DNA: TGTGCCAGCAGCCTTAATTGGGCCTCGGACATTCAGTACTTC.

The J gene is TRBJ2-1, the V gene TRBV18; 7 bases fit TRBD2. V trimming: 2 bases; J trimming: 5 bases; junction bases outside the gene matches: 6. The CDR3 is 15 amino acids. The germline gives CDR1 KGHSH, CDR2 LQKENI. Here the CDR3 reads CASSPILAKNNEQFF. DNA of the CDR3: TGTGCCAGCTCACCAATACTAGCGAAAAACAATGAGCAGTTCTTC.

To note about this clone: The same CDR3 arises from other DNA sequences in this sample as well. The chain links TRBV2 to TRBJ2-7; D possibly corresponds to TRBD2 (5 bases). The V gene's germline CDR1 is SNHLY and CDR2 FYNNEI. The CDR3 covers 12 residues. V lost 6 bases and J lost 0, with 6 bases in between. The CDR3 sequence is CASSGNSYEQYF. CDR3 bases: TGTGCCAGCAGCGGGAACTCCTACGAGCAGTACTTC.

V usage is TRBV7-2 and J usage is TRBJ2-1; 9 bases are a match to TRBD2. The CDR3 runs to 14 residues. Looked up from germline, CDR1 is SGHTA and CDR2 is FQGNSA. The ends lost 4 bases at V and 8 bases at J; junction bases unmatched: 6. The CDR3 region has the DNA TGTGCCAGCAGCTGGGGACTAGCCAGCGATGAGCAGTTCTTC. Translating gives CASSWGLASDEQFF.

CDR3 sequence (DNA): TGTGCCAGCAGTGTCGACTCTGGGGCCAACGTCCTGACTTTC. Translating gives CASSVDSGANVLTF. V is TRBV6-1 and J is TRBJ2-6; D remains unclear. Germline V lookup: CDR1 MNHNS, CDR2 SASEGT. The V end was cut by 4 bases, the J end by 0 bases, with 4 bases between. This CDR3 spans 14 amino acids.

This clone was counted once. The chain uses TRBV28 and TRBJ1-4; D gene unclear. Germline V gene data show CDR1 as MDHEN and CDR2 as SYDVKM. This CDR3 region has 15 residues. With 6 bases removed from V and 4 bases from J, the gap between germline ends came to 15 bases. CDR3 sequence reads: CASREEGKVNEKLFF. The CDR3 coding sequence is TGTGCCAGCAGGGAGGAGGGCAAGGTTAATGAAAAACTGTTTTTT.

The chain combines TRBV27 with TRBJ2-3, with TRBD2 matching over 14 bases. The CDR3 has 19 residues. Germline CDR1 reads MNHEY; CDR2 reads SMNVEV (reference sequence). After removal of 4 bases from V and 2 bases from J, the junction contained 11 bases not matched to a gene. The CDR3 coding sequence is TGTGCCAGCAGTTCTTATACCGGGACTAGCGGGAGAAACACAGATACGCAGTATTTT. This sequence encodes CASSSYTGTSGRNTDTQYF.

This clone appeared a single time. The chain recombines TRBV25-1 with TRBJ2-2; no firm D call. CDR3 length: 13 residues. Germline values: CDR1 MGHDK, CDR2 SYGVNS. The V end was cut by 2 bases, the J end by 4 bases, with 5 bases between. The CDR3 reads CASSEQATGELFF. CDR3 in DNA: TGTGCCAGCAGTGAACAGGCCACCGGGGAGCTGTTTTTT.

This chain joins TRBV28 and TRBJ2-1; TRBD1 aligns across 9 bases. The CDR3 loop spans 15 amino acids. After removal of 7 bases from V and 0 bases from J, the junction contained 4 bases not matched to a gene. In germline, CDR1 is MDHEN, CDR2 SYDVKM. The CDR3 region has the DNA TGTGCCAGCACCGGGACAGGGACCTCCTACAATGAGCAGTTCTTC. This translates into CASTGTGTSYNEQFF. Using reference TRBV28 and TRBJ2-1 for the parts outside the CDR3, the full variable domain is DVKVTQSSRYLVKRTGEKVFLECVQDMDHENMFWYRQDPGLGLRLIYFSYDVKMKEKGDIPEGYSVSREKKERFSLILESASTNQTSMYLCASTGTGTSYNEQFFGPGTRLTVL.

Points on this clone: The sample carries other DNA sequences with the same CDR3. This rearrangement joins TRBV27 to TRBJ2-1; 13 positions match TRBD2. Germline lookup yields CDR1 MNHEY and CDR2 SMNVEV (reference sequence). The V segment lost 6 bases and the J segment 2 bases; nucleotides outside the gene matches: 4. The CDR3 loop spans 16 amino acids. CDR3 bases: TGTGCCAGCAGCCGGACTAGCGGGGGTACCTACAATGAGCAGTTCTTC. It is translated as CASSRTSGGTYNEQFF.